The 4 T cell receptor beta chains presented below share a single source sample, sequenced in a study of T cell responses to AZD1222 COVID-19 vaccine. Data came from immunoSEQ multiplex PCR; TCRdb stores just in-frame clones and leaves some out. The sample yields about 140,000 clones, around 92% seen once. This sample comprised peripheral blood, obtained on day 0 of AZD1222 vaccination. These receptors were taken from an adult in good health.

The chain links TRBV3-1 (or the pseudogene TRBV3-2) to TRBJ2-1; 9 positions match TRBD2. V shed 2 bases and J 6 bases; nucleotides not matched to a gene: 11. Germline V lookup: CDR1 LGHDT, CDR2 YNNKEL (reference sequence). CDR3 length: 17 amino acids. The CDR3 bases are TGTGCCAGCAGCCAACTTGTGGGGGCGGGAGGGGTCAATGAGCAGTTCTTC. It translates to CASSQLVGAGGVNEQFF.

The chain joins TRBV6-2 or TRBV6-3 to TRBJ2-7; 7 nucleotides match TRBD1. Germline loops: CDR1 MNHEY, CDR2 SVGEGT. With 2 bases clipped from V and 6 bases from J, the junction kept 7 bases outside the gene matches. The CDR3 extends over 14 amino acids. The CDR3 here is CASSYVQGVVEQYF. The DNA for the CDR3 is TGTGCCAGCAGTTACGTTCAGGGGGTGGTCGAGCAGTACTTC.

This chain links TRBV3-1 (or the pseudogene TRBV3-2) with TRBJ2-7; D is unresolved. Germline V gene sequence: CDR1 LGHDT, CDR2 YNNKEL (reference sequence). The germline V and J ends were trimmed by 3 bases and 5 bases, with 5 bases remaining between them. This CDR3 has 11 residues. CDR3 nucleotides: TGTGCCAGCAGCCATTTGCACGAGCAGTACTTC. The encoded protein is CASSHLHEQYF.

This clone appeared a single time. The CDR3 nucleotides are TGTGCCATTAATGGACAGGGTGAAAAACTGTTTTTT. It yields the protein CAINGQGEKLFF. The genes are TRBV21-1 and TRBJ1-4; no check of the table's D call, TRBD1, against the DNA was made. TRBV21-1 is annotated as a pseudogene. CDR3 size: 12 residues.